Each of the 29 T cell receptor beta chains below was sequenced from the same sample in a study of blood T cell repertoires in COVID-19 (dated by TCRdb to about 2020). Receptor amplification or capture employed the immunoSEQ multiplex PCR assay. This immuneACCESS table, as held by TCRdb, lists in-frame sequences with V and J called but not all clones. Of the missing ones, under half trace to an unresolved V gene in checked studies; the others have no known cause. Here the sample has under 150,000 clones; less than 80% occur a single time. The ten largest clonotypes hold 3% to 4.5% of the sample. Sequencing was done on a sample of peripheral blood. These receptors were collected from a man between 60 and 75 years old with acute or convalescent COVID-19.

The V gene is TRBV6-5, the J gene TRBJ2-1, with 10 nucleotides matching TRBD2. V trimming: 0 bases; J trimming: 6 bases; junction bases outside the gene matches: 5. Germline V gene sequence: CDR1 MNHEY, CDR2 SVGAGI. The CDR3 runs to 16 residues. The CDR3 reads CASSYSGTSVTNEQFF. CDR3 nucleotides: TGTGCCAGCAGTTACTCCGGGACTAGCGTTACCAATGAGCAGTTCTTC.

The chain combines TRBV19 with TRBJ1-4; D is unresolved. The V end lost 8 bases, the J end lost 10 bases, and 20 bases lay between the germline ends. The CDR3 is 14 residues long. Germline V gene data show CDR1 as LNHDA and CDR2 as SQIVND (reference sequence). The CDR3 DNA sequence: TGTGCCAGTTCTGGACGGGAGGCTGGTGCAAAACTGTTTTTT. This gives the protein CASSGREAGAKLFF.

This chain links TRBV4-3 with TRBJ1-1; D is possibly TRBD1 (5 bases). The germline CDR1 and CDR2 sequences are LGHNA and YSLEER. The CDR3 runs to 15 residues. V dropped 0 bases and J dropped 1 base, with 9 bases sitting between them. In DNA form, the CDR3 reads TGCGCCAGCAGCCAAGATGTGGGGCGGAACACTGAAGCTTTCTTT. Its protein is CASSQDVGRNTEAFF.

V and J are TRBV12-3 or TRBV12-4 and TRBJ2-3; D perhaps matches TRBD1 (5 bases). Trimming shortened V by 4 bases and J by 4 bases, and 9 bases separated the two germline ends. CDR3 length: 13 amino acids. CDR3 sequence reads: CASSYQGADTQYF. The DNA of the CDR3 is TGTGCCAGCAGTTATCAGGGTGCAGATACGCAGTATTTT.

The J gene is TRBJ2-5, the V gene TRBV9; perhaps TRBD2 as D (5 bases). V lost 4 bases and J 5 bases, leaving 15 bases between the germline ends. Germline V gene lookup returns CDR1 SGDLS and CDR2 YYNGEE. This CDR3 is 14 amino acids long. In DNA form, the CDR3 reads TGTGCCAGCAGCCCAGACGGAGGCAGCGAGACCCAGTACTTC. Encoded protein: CASSPDGGSETQYF.

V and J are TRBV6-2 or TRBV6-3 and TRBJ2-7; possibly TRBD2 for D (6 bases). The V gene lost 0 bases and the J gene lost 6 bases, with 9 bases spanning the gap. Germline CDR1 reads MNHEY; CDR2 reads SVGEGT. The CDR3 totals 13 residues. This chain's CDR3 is CASSYSGGGEQYF. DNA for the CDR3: TGTGCCAGCAGTTACTCGGGAGGAGGCGAGCAGTACTTC.

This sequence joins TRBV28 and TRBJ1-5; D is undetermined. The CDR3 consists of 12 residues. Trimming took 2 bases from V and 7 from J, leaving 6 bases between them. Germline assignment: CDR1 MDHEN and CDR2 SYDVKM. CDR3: CASSLKHQPQHF. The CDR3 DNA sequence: TGTGCCAGCAGTTTAAAGCACCAGCCCCAGCATTTT.

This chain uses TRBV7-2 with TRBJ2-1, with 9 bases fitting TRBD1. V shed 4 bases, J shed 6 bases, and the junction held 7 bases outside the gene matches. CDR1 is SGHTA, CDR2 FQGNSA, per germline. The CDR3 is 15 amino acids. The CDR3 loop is CASSSPGQGGNEQFF. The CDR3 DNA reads TGTGCCAGCAGCTCACCGGGACAGGGTGGCAATGAGCAGTTCTTC.

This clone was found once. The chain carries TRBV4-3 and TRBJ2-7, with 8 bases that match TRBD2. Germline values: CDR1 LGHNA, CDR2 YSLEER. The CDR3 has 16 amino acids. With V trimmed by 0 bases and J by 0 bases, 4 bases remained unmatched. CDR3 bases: TGCGCCAGCAGCCAAGACCTACTAGCGGTCTCCTACGAGCAGTACTTC. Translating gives CASSQDLLAVSYEQYF.

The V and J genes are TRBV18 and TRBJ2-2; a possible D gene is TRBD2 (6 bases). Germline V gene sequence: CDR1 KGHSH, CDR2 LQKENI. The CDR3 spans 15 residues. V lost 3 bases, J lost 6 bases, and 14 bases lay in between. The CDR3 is CASSPPWRAAGELFF. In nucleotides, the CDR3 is TGTGCCAGCTCACCCCCCTGGAGGGCAGCCGGGGAGCTGTTTTTT.

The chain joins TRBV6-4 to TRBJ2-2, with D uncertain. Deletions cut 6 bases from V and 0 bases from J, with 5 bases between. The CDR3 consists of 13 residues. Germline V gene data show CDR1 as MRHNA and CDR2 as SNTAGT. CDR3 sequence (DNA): TGTGCCAGCAGATCTCCGAACACCGGGGAGCTGTTTTTT. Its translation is CASRSPNTGELFF.

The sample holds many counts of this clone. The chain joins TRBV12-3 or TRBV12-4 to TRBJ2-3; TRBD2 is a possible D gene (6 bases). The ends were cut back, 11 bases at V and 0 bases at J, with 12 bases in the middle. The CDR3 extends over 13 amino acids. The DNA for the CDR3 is TGTGCCTCCAGGAGGGTTAGCACAGATACGCAGTATTTT. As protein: CASRRVSTDTQYF.

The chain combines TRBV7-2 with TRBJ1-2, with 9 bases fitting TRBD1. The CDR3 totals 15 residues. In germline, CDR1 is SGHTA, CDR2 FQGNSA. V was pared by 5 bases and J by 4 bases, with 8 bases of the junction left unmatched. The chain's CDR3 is CASSPGQGPGYGYTF. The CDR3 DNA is TGTGCCAGCAGCCCTGGACAGGGGCCGGGCTATGGCTACACCTTC. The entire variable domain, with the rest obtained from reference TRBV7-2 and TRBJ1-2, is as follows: GAGVSQSPSNKVTEKGKDVELRCDPISGHTALYWYRQSLGQGLEFLIYFQGNSAPDKSGLPSDRFSAERTGGSVSTLTIQRTQQEDSAVYLCASSPGQGPGYGYTFGSGTRLTVV.

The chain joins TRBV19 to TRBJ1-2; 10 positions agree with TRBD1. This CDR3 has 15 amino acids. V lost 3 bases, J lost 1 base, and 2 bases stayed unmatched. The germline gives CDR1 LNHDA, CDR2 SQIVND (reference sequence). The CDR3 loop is CASSMRTGGNYGYTF. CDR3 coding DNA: TGTGCCAGTAGTATGCGGACAGGGGGTAACTATGGCTACACCTTC.

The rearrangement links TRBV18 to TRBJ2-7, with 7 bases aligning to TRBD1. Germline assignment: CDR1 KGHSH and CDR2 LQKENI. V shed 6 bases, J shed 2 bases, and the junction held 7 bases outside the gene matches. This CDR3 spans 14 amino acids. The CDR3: CASSLWTGAYEQYF. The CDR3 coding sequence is TGTGCCAGCTCCCTTTGGACAGGAGCCTACGAGCAGTACTTC. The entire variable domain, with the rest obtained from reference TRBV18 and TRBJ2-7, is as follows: NAGVMQNPRHLVRRRGQEARLRCSPMKGHSHVYWYRQLPEEGLKFMVYLQKENIIDESGMPKERFSAEFPKEGPSILRIQQVVRGDSAAYFCASSLWTGAYEQYFGPGTRLTVT.

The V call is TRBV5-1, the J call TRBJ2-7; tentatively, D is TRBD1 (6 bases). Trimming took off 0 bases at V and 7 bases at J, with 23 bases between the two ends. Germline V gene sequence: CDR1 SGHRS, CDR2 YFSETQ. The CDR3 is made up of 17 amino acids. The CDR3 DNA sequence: TGCGCCAGCAGCTTGGAGGTTGGGACACCAGGGTTATATGAGCAGTACTTC. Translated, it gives CASSLEVGTPGLYEQYF.

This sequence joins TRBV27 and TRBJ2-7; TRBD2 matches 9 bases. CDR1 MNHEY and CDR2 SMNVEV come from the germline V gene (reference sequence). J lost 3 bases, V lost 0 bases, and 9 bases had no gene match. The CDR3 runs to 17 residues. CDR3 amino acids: CASSLSPTGLALYEQYF. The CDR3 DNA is TGTGCCAGCAGTTTATCCCCAACGGGACTAGCCCTCTACGAGCAGTACTTC.

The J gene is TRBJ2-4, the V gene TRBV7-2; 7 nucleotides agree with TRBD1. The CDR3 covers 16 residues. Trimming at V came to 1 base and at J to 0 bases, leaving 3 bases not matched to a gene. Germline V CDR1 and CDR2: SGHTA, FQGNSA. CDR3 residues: CASSLGQGLAKNIQYF. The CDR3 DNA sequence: TGTGCCAGCAGCTTAGGACAGGGTCTAGCCAAAAACATTCAGTACTTC.

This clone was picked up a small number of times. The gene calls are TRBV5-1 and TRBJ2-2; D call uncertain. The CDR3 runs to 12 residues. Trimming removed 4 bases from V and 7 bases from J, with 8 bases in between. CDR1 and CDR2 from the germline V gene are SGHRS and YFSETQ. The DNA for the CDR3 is TGCGCCAGCAGCCTCACGGGCGGGGAGCTGTTTTTT. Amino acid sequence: CASSLTGGELFF. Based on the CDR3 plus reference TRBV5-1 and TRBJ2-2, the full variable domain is KAGVTQTPRYLIKTRGQQVTLSCSPISGHRSVSWYQQTPGQGLQFLFEYFSETQRNKGNFPGRFSGRQFSNSRSEMNVSTLELGDSALYLCASSLTGGELFFGEGSRLTVL.

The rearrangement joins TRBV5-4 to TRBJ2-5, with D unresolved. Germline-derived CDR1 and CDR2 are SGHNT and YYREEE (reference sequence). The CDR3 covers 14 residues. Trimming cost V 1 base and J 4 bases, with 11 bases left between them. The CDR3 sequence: CASSLMAARETQYF. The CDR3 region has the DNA TGTGCCAGCAGCTTGATGGCTGCTAGAGAGACCCAGTACTTC.

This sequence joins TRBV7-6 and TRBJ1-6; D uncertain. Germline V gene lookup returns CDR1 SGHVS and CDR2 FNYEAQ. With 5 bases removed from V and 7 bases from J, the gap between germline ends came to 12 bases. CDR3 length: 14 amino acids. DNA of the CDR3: TGTGCCAGCAGCACTACCGATGGGAATTCACCCCTCCACTTT. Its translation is CASSTTDGNSPLHF.

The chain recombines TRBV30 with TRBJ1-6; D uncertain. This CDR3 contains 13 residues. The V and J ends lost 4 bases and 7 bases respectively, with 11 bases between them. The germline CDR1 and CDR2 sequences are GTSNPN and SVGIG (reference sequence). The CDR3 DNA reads TGTGCCTGGACTGGGAGAACGAATTCACCCCTCCACTTT. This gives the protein CAWTGRTNSPLHF.

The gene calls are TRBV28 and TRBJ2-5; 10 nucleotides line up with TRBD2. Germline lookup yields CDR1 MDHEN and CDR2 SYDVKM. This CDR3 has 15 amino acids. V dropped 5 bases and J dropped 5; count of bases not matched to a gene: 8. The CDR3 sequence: CASSPGASGSETQYF. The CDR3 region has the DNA TGTGCCAGCAGTCCCGGGGCTAGCGGGAGTGAGACCCAGTACTTC.

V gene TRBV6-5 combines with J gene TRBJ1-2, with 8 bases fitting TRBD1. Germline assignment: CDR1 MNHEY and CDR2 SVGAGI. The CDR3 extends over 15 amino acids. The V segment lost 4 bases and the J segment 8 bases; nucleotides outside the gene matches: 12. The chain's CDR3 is CASSWRQGTGGGYTF. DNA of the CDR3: TGTGCCAGCAGTTGGAGACAGGGGACCGGAGGGGGCTACACCTTC.

CDR3 DNA sequence: TGTGCCACCCGGGACAGGATGACAGATACGCAGTATTTT. Its translation is CATRDRMTDTQYF. The chain employs TRBV6-5 and TRBJ2-3; TRBD1 matches 8 bases. Germline V gene lookup returns CDR1 MNHEY and CDR2 SVGAGI. CDR3 length: 13 residues. Losses at the gene ends were 10 bases for V and 3 bases for J; bases not matched to a gene: 6.

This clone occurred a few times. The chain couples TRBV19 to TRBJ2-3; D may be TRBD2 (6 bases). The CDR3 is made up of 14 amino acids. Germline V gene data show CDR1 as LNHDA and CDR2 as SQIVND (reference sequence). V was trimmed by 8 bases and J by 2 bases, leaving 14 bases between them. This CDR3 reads CASGGMPPTDTQYF. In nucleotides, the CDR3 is TGTGCCAGTGGGGGGATGCCTCCCACAGATACGCAGTATTTT.

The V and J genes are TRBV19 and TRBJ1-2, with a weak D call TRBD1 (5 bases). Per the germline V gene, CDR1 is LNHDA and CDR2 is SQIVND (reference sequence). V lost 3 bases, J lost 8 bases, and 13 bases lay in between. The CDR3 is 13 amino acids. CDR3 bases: TGTGCCAGTAGTATTCCCGGGGGGTCGGGCTACACCTTC. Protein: CASSIPGGSGYTF.

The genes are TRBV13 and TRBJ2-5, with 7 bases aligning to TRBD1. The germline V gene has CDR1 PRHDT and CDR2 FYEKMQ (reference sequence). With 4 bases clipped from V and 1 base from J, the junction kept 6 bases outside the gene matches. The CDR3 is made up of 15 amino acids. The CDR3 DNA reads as TGTGCCAGCAGCTCCCATCGGACAGGCCAAGAGACCCAGTACTTC. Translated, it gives CASSSHRTGQETQYF.

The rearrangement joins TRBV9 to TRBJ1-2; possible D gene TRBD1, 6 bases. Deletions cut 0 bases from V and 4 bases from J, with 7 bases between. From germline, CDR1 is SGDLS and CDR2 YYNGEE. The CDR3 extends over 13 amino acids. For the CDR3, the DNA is TGTGCCAGCAGCGTAGAACAGGGCTATGGCTACACCTTC. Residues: CASSVEQGYGYTF.